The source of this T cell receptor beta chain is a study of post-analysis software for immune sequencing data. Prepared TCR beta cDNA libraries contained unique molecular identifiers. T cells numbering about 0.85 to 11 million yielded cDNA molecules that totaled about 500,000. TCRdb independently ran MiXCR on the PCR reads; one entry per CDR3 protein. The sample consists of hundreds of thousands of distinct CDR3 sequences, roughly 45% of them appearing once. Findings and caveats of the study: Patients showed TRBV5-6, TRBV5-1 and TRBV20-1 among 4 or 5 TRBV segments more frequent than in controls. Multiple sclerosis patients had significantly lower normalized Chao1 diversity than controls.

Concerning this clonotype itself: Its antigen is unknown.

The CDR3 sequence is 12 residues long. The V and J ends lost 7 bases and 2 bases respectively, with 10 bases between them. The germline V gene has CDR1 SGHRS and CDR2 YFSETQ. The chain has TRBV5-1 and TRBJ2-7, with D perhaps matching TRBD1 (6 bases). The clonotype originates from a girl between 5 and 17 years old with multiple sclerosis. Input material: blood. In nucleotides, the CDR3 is TGCGCCAGCTCGACAGGAACCTACGAGCAGTACTTC. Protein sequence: CASSTGTYEQYF. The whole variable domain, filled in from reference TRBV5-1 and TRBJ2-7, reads KAGVTQTPRYLIKTRGQQVTLSCSPISGHRSVSWYQQTPGQGLQFLFEYFSETQRNKGNFPGRFSGRQFSNSRSEMNVSTLELGDSALYLCASSTGTYEQYFGPGTRLTVT.